Listed below are T cell receptor beta chains from one sample, sequenced in a study of blood T cell repertoires in COVID-19. The protocol was immunoSEQ multiplex PCR, while the TCRdb copy is restricted to in-frame clones and leaves out a portion. Of 200,000 to 300,000 clones listed, around nine tenths are singletons. Sequenced sample: PBMCs or T cells enriched from blood (not recorded which). These TCRs come from a woman aged 30 to 39 who had recovered from COVID-19. The CDR3 runs from the conserved cysteine through the conserved F or W. The D gene is left open where the match is weak. A clone size is listed for some rows: how often the clone was seen (once, few, many), or a class if it is expanded.

V	size	D	J	DNA	CDR3
TRBV5-6	NA	NA	TRBJ1-5	TGTGCCAGCAGCTTAAAGCCTGGTCAGCCCCAGCATTTT	CASSLKPGQPQHF
TRBV29-1	NA	TRBD1	TRBJ1-1	TGCAGCGTTCCCGGGACAGTGAACACTGAAGCTTTCTTT	CSVPGTVNTEAFF
TRBV9	NA	TRBD2	TRBJ2-5	TGTGCCAGCAGCGCCGGACTAGCCGAGGAGACCCAGTACTTC	CASSAGLAEETQYF
TRBV28	NA	NA	TRBJ1-6	TGTGCCAGCACCCCGGGTGCATCACCCCTCCACTTT	CASTPGASPLHF
TRBV7-2	once	TRBD1	TRBJ1-3	TGTGCCAGCAGCCAAAACAGGGGCTCTGGAAACACCATATATTTT	CASSQNRGSGNTIYF
TRBV28	once	TRBD1	TRBJ1-1	TGTGCCAGCAGGGGGACAGGGGGCCCTAACACTGAAGCTTTCTTT	CASRGTGGPNTEAFF
TRBV28	NA	NA	TRBJ1-1	TGTGCCAGCAGCCCCCTGGGGTCTCAGGGCTCATACACTGAAGCTTTCTTT	CASSPLGSQGSYTEAFF
TRBV7-2	NA	NA	TRBJ1-3	TGTGCCAGCAGCTTGAGTCGAGAGATTGGAAACACCATATATTTT	CASSLSREIGNTIYF
TRBV7-3	NA	NA	TRBJ2-2	TGTGCCAGCAGCCCCAAATACACCGGGGAGCTGTTTTTT	CASSPKYTGELFF
TRBV15	NA	NA	TRBJ1-4	TGTGCCACCAGCAGAGTCGGGGGGACTAATGAAAAACTGTTTTTT	CATSRVGGTNEKLFF
TRBV7-7	NA	NA	TRBJ2-2	TGTGCTAGCAGCTTAGTAGGGGGAGTGGAGACCGGGGAGCTGTTTTTT	CASSLVGGVETGELFF
TRBV30	NA	NA	TRBJ1-1	TGTGCCTGGAGTTTAACCTCAGCTGAAGCTTTCTTT	CAWSLTSAEAFF
TRBV24-1	NA	TRBD2	TRBJ2-2	TGTGCCACCAGTGAACCCACTAGCGGCCGGTTCACCGGGGAGCTGTTTTTT	CATSEPTSGRFTGELFF
TRBV19	NA	TRBD2	TRBJ2-1	TGTGCCAGCGAGACTAGCGGGGCCTCCTACAATGAGCAGTTCTTC	CASETSGASYNEQFF
TRBV20-1	NA	NA	TRBJ2-7	TGCAGTGCTAGCTCGGTTTACGAGCAGTACTTC	CSASSVYEQYF
TRBV19	NA	TRBD2	TRBJ2-1	TGTGCCAGTAGTGCCCCACCCCAGCGGGGACCCCGCCAGTTCTTC	CASSAPPQRGPRQFF
TRBV4-2	NA	NA	TRBJ1-1	TGTGCCAGCAGCGGGCAGGGTGTGTCGGCTTTCTTT	CASSGQGVSAFF
TRBV4-2	NA	TRBD2	TRBJ2-1	TGTGCCAGCAGCCAAGATTGGCTAGCGGCTAATGAGCAGTTCTTC	CASSQDWLAANEQFF
TRBV12-3/TRBV12-4	NA	NA	TRBJ1-2	TGTGCCAGCAACGCCGGGACATTCTATGGCTACACCTTC	CASNAGTFYGYTF
TRBV28	NA	NA	TRBJ2-3	TGTGCCAGCAGTTTAAGCTCCTTCAGGGTCTTTAGCCCGCGGGACACAGATACGCAGTATTTT	CASSLSSFRVFSPRDTDTQYF
TRBV6-4	NA	NA	TRBJ2-3	TGTGCCAGCAGTGCGGGCGGAGGACCAGGGGGCACAGATACGCAGTATTTT	CASSAGGGPGGTDTQYF
TRBV28	few	NA	TRBJ1-6	TGTGCCAGCAGTCAGACAGGAGACAGTTTAGGCTCCTATAATTCACCCCTCCACTTT	CASSQTGDSLGSYNSPLHF
TRBV7-2	NA	NA	TRBJ2-3	TGTGCCAGCAGCCCCACTCTCCTAGCGAACACAGATACGCAGTATTTT	CASSPTLLANTDTQYF
TRBV6-5	NA	TRBD1	TRBJ1-1	TGTGCCAGTCAGACAGGGCAAAGGAGCACTGAAGCTTTCTTT	CASQTGQRSTEAFF
TRBV19	NA	NA	TRBJ1-5	TGTGCCAGCCACAACCCCCGCAGGGAAAGCAATCAGCCCCAGCATTTT	CASHNPRRESNQPQHF
TRBV24-1	once	TRBD1	TRBJ2-1	TGTGCCACCAGTGGGGACAGATACCTTCTGAATGAGCAGTTCTTC	CATSGDRYLLNEQFF
TRBV12-3/TRBV12-4	NA	NA	TRBJ1-1	TGTGCCAGCATCCGAGGGGGGAACACTGAAGCTTTCTTT	CASIRGGNTEAFF
TRBV23-1	few	NA	TRBJ1-1	TGCGCCAGCAGTCAATTAACCTCAGGGTACACTGAAGCTTTCTTT	CASSQLTSGYTEAFF
TRBV29-1	NA	NA	TRBJ2-7	TGCAGCGTTGAAGATCCCAGGTACGAGCAGTACTTC	CSVEDPRYEQYF
TRBV19	NA	NA	TRBJ2-1	TGTGCCAGTAGTCTCTCCGGGAGCGTTGAGCAGTTCTTC	CASSLSGSVEQFF
TRBV28	once	TRBD1	TRBJ1-5	TGTGCCAGCAGCCTACCTTATCAGGGACAGGGGGCTAATAGCAATCAGCCCCAGCATTTT	CASSLPYQGQGANSNQPQHF
TRBV3-1/TRBV3-2	NA	TRBD1	TRBJ1-2	TGTGCCAGCAGCCCTGGACAGGGAATATATGGCTACACCTTC	CASSPGQGIYGYTF
TRBV20-1	NA	NA	TRBJ2-1	TGCAGTGCTAGTATAGCGGGACAGAGGGGTAGTGAGCAGTTCTTC	CSASIAGQRGSEQFF
TRBV5-1	NA	TRBD2	TRBJ2-7	TGCGCCAGCAGAGGTAGCGGGAGCCACGAGCAGTACTTC	CASRGSGSHEQYF
TRBV12-5	NA	TRBD2	TRBJ2-1	TGTGCTAGTGGCCTACCTAGCGGGGATAAGTTCTTC	CASGLPSGDKFF
TRBV9	NA	TRBD2	TRBJ2-1	TGTGCCAGCAGCGTAGATGGGACTAGCGGGAATGAGCAGTTCTTC	CASSVDGTSGNEQFF
TRBV7-9	once	TRBD2	TRBJ2-1	TGTGCCAGCAGCTCCCTGGGACTAGCGGGATTCTCCTACAATGAGCAGTTCTTC	CASSSLGLAGFSYNEQFF
TRBV6-6	NA	TRBD2	TRBJ2-5	TGTGCCAGCAGTCCCGGGACTAGCGGGACGCTCCAAGAGACCCAGTACTTC	CASSPGTSGTLQETQYF
TRBV6-5	NA	NA	TRBJ2-1	TGTGCCAGCAGGAAGATCAGCTCCTACAATGAGCAGTTCTTC	CASRKISSYNEQFF
TRBV7-7	NA	NA	TRBJ2-5	TGTGCTAGCAGCAGGGACTCCCTAGAGACCCAGTACTTC	CASSRDSLETQYF